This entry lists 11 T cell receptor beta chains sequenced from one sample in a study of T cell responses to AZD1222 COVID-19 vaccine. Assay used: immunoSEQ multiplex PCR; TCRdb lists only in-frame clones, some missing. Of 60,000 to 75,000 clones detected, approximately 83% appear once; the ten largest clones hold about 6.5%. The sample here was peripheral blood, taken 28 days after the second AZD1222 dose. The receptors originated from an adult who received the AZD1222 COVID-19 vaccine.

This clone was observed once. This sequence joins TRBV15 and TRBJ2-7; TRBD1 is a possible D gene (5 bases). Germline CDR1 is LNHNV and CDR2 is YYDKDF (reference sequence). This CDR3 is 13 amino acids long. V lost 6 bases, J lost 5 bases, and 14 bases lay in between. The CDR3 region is CATSPGLGDEQYF. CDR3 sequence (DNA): TGTGCCACCAGTCCGGGCTTAGGGGACGAGCAGTACTTC. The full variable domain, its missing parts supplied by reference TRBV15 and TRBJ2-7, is DAMVIQNPRYQVTQFGKPVTLSCSQTLNHNVMYWYQQKSSQAPKLLFHYYDKDFNNEADTPDNFQSRRPNTSFCFLDIRSPGLGDTAMYLCATSPGLGDEQYFGPGTRLTVT.

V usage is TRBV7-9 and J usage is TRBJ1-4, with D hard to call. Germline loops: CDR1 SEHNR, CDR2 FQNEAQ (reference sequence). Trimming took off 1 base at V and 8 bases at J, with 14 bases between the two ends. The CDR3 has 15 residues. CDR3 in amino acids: CASSLVSSIGEKLFF. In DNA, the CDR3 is TGTGCCAGCAGCTTAGTTTCCAGTATTGGGGAAAAACTGTTTTTT.

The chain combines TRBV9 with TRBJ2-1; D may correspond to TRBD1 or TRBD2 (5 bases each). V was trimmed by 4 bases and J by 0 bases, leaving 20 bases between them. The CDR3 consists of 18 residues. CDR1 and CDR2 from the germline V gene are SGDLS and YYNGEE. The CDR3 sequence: CASSFRSGRLSSYNEQFF. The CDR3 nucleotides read TGTGCCAGCAGCTTCCGATCGGGGCGGCTCAGCTCCTACAATGAGCAGTTCTTC.

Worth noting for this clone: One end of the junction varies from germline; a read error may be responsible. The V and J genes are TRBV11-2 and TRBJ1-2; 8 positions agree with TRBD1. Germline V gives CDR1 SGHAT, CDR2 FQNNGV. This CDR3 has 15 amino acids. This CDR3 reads CASSKNPGTGPITSF. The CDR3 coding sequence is TGTGCCAGCAGCAAAAACCCCGGGACAGGCCCCATTACCTCCTTC.

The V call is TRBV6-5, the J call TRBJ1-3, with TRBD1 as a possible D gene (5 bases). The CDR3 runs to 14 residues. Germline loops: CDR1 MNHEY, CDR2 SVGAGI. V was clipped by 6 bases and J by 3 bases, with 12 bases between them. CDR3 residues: CASSPGRGGNTIYF. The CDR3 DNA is TGTGCCAGCAGCCCCGGAAGGGGTGGAAACACCATATATTTT.

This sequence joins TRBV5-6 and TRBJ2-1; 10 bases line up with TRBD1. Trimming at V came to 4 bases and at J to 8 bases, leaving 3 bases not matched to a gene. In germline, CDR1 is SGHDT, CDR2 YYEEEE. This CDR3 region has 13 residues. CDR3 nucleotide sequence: TGTGCCAGCAGCGTTGGGACAGGGGATGAGCAGTTCTTC. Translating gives CASSVGTGDEQFF.

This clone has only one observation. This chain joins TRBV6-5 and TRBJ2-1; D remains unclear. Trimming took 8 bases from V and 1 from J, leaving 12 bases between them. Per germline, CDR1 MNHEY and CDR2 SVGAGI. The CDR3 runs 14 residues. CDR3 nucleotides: TGTGCCAGCTCCGCCGGGCAGTCCTACAATGAGCAGTTCTTC. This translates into CASSAGQSYNEQFF.

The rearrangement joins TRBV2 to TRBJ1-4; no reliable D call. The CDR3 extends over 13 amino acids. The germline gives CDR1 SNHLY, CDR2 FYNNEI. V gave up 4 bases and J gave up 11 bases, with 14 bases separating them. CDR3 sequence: CASSGGVSRKLFF. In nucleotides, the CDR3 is TGTGCCAGCAGTGGAGGCGTTTCTCGCAAACTGTTTTTT.

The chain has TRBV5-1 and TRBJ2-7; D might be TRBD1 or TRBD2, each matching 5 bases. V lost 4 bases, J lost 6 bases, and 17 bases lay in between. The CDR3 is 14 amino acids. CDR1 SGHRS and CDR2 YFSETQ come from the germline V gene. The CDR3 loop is CASSAGTRLGEQYF. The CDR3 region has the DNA TGCGCCAGCAGCGCCGGGACCAGGTTAGGCGAGCAGTACTTC.

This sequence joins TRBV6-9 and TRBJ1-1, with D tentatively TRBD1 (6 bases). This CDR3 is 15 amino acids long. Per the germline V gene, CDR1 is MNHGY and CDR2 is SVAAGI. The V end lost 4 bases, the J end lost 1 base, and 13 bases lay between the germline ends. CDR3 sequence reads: CASSSPRDKNTEAFF. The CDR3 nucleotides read TGTGCCAGCAGTTCTCCGCGGGACAAGAACACTGAAGCTTTCTTT.

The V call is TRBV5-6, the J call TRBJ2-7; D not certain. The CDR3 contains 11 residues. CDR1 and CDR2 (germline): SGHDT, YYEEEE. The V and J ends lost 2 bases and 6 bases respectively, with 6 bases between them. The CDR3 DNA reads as TGTGCCAGCAGCTTCACAGCCGAGCAGTACTTC. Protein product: CASSFTAEQYF.